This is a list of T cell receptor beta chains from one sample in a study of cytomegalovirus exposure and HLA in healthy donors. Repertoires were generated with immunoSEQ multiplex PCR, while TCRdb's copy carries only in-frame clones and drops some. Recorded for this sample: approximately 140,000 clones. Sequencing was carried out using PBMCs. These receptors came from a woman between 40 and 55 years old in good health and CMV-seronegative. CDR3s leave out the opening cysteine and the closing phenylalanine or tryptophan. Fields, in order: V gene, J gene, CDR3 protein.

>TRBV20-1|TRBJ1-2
SAVSGYGYT
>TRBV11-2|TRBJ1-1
ASSSPLDSEAF
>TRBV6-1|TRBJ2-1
ASSEGPSGGNNEQF
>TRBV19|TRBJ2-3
ASQDRGTTDTQY
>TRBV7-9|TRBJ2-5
ASSRAGGPQETQY
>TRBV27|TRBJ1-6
ASSTGQGGNSPLH
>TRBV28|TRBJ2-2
ASSKFRGGPAGELF
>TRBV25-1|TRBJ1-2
ASSGVAGGYGYT
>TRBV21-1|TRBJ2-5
ASSSTQVRDGTQY
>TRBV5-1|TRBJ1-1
ASSLDARTLGLEAF
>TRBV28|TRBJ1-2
ASSSGLAGYT
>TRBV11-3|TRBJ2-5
ASSGGAAETQY
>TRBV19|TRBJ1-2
ASSSTGVRGYT
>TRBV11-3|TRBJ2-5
ASSSAGGQETQY
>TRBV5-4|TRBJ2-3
ASSPTSVDTQY
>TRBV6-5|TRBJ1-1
ASRYRGGMNTEAF
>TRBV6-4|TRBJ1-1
ASRGTGATEAF
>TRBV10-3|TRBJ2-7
AISEGTSPTYEQY
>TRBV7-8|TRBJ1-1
ASSLGTANTEAF
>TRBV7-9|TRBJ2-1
ASSRRAGADNEQF
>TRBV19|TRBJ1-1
ASSLTPTVNTEAF
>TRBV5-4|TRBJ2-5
ASSSPGGSVEETQY
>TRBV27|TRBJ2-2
ASSLSRRTGELF
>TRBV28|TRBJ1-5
ASSPLFQGALGQPQH
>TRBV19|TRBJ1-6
ASSFLFPDSPLH
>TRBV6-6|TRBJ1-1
ASSYRGGTEAF
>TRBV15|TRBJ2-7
ATSRDGQGAYEQY
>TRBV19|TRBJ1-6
ATKTGVNQNSPLH